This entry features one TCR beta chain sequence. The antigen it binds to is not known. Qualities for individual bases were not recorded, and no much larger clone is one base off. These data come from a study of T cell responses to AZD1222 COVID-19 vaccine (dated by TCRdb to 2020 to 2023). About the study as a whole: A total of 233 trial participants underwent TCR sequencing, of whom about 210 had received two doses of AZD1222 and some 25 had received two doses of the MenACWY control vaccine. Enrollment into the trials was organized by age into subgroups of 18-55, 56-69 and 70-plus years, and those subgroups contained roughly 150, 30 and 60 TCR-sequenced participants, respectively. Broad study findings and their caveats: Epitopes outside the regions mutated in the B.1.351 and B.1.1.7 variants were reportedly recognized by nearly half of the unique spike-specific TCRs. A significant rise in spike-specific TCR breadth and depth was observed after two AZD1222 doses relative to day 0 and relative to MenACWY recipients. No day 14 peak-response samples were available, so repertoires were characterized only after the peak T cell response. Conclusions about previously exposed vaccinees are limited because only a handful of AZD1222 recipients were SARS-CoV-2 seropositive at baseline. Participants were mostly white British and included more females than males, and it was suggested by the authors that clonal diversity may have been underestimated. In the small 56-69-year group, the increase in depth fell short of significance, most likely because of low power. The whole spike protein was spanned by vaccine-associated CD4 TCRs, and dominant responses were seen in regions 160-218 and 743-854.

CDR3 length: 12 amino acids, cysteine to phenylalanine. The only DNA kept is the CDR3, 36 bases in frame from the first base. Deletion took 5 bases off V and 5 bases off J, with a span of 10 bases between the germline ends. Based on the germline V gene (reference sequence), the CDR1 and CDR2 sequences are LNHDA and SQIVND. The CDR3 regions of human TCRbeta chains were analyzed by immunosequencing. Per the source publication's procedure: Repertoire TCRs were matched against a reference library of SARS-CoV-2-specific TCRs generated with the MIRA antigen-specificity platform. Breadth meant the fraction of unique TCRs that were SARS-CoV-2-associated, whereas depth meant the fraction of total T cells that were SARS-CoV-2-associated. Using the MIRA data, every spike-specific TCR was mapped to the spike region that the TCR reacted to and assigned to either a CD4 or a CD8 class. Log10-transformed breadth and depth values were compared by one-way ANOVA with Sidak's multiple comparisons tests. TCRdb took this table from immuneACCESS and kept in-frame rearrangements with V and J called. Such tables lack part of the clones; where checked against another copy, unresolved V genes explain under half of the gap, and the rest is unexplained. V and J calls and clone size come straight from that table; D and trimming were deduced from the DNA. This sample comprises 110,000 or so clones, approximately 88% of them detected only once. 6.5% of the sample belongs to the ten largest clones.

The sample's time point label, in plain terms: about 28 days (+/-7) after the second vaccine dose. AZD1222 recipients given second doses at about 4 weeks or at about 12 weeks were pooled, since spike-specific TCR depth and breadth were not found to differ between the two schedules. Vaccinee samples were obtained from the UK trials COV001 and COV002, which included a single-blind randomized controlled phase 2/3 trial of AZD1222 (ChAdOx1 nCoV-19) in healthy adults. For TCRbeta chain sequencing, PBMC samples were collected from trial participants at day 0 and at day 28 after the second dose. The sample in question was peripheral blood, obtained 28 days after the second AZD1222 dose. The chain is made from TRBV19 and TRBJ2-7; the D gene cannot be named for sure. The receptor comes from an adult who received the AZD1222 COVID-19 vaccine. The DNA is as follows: TGTGCCAGTAGTCAATCGACGAACGAGCAGTACTTC. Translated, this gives CASSQSTNEQYF.